These T cell receptor beta chains were read from a single sample in a study of blood T cell repertoires in COVID-19. Data came from immunoSEQ multiplex PCR; TCRdb stores just in-frame clones and leaves some out. The profile shows a few hundred thousand clones, roughly 87% of them singletons. Sequencing used peripheral blood. The receptors were sampled from a human donor in a cohort sampled during active COVID-19. CDR3s include the opening cysteine and the closing phenylalanine or tryptophan. A D gene is named only where the DNA matches it firmly. Clone size is not always given. Where it is, it says once, few, many or a class for expanded clones.

d_call,v_call,clone_size,j_call,cdr3_aa,cdr3_nt
TRBD2,TRBV4-1,-,TRBJ2-2,CASSQLAGGELFF,TGCGCCAGCAGCCAGCTAGCGGGAGGGGAGCTGTTTTTT
-,TRBV6-6,-,TRBJ2-4,CASSNLRGQAKNIQYF,TGTGCCAGCAGCAACCTCAGGGGCCAAGCCAAAAACATTCAGTACTTC
-,TRBV30,-,TRBJ2-7,CAWSVRPGSDEQYF,TGTGCCTGGAGTGTTCGGCCAGGGTCCGACGAGCAGTACTTC
-,TRBV7-2,-,TRBJ1-4,CASSWRSGEGEKLFF,TGTGCCAGCAGCTGGCGGTCGGGGGAGGGTGAAAAACTGTTTTTT
-,TRBV11-3,-,TRBJ2-5,CASSLGQAETQYF,TGTGCCAGCAGCTTAGGTCAGGCGGAGACCCAGTACTTC
TRBD1,TRBV7-3,once,TRBJ1-1,CASSLTRTGGTEAFF,TGTGCCAGCAGCTTAACCCGGACAGGGGGGACTGAAGCTTTCTTT
-,TRBV25-1,-,TRBJ2-7,CASSRAYEQYF,TGTGCCAGCAGTCGCGCCTACGAGCAGTACTTC
-,TRBV9,-,TRBJ2-3,CASSVSQTDTQYF,TGTGCCAGCAGCGTAAGCCAAACAGATACGCAGTATTTT
TRBD2,TRBV7-2,once,TRBJ2-3,CASSSQAGESDTQYF,TGTGCCAGCAGCTCACAAGCGGGAGAATCAGATACGCAGTATTTT
TRBD2,TRBV5-1,-,TRBJ2-2,CASSWGGRAGGNTGELFF,TGCGCCAGCAGCTGGGGCGGAAGAGCGGGGGGCAACACCGGGGAGCTGTTTTTT
-,TRBV6-2/TRBV6-3,-,TRBJ1-3,CASSRDWTSGNTIYF,TGTGCCAGCAGTCGGGACTGGACCTCTGGAAACACCATATATTTT
-,TRBV30,-,TRBJ1-2,CAWSVQLRSNYGYTF,TGTGCCTGGAGTGTACAATTAAGGAGTAACTATGGCTACACCTTC
-,TRBV25-1,few,TRBJ1-4,CASSERGKLFF,TGTGCCAGCAGTGAACGGGGGAAACTGTTTTTT
TRBD1,TRBV10-3,-,TRBJ1-5,CAISPDRGRNNQPQHF,TGTGCCATCAGCCCAGACAGGGGCAGGAACAATCAGCCCCAGCATTTT
TRBD1,TRBV3-1/TRBV3-2,-,TRBJ2-7,CASSQLAGGSYEQYF,TGTGCCAGCAGCCAATTGGCAGGGGGCTCCTACGAGCAGTACTTC
TRBD2,TRBV28,-,TRBJ2-5,CAGSDSGQETQYF,TGTGCCGGATCGGATAGCGGGCAAGAGACCCAGTACTTC
TRBD1,TRBV7-2,-,TRBJ2-7,CASSLDGTGGSYEQYF,TGTGCCAGCAGCTTAGACGGGACAGGGGGCTCATACGAGCAGTACTTC
-,TRBV19,-,TRBJ1-5,CASKVAGVNQPQHF,TGTGCCAGCAAAGTGGCAGGGGTAAATCAGCCCCAGCATTTT
-,TRBV2,-,TRBJ2-7,CASSNNYEQYF,TGTGCCAGCAGTAACAACTACGAGCAGTACTTC
-,TRBV30,-,TRBJ1-4,CAWSDTSEKLFF,TGTGCCTGGAGTGATACAAGTGAAAAACTGTTTTTT
TRBD1,TRBV27,-,TRBJ1-5,CASSPSYRGTGQPQHF,TGTGCCAGCAGTCCGAGTTACAGGGGAACGGGTCAGCCCCAGCATTTT
-,TRBV5-1,few,TRBJ1-2,CASSLASLGDLYGYTF,TGCGCCAGCAGCTTGGCATCACTCGGGGATCTCTATGGCTACACCTTC
TRBD2,TRBV7-2,-,TRBJ2-7,CASSLELAETYEQYF,TGTGCCAGCAGCTTAGAACTAGCGGAGACCTACGAGCAGTACTTC
-,TRBV5-1,-,TRBJ2-7,CALGHQLPYEQYF,TGCGCTCTGGGACATCAATTACCCTACGAGCAGTACTTC
TRBD1,TRBV6-6,-,TRBJ2-2,CASQRDRNTGELFF,TGTGCCAGCCAAAGGGACAGGAACACCGGGGAGCTGTTTTTT
-,TRBV4-1,-,TRBJ2-1,CASRLSGVIGEQFF,TGCGCCAGCAGACTCTCAGGGGTGATCGGTGAGCAGTTCTTC
TRBD2,TRBV9,-,TRBJ2-3,CASSGAGDTDTQYF,TGTGCCAGCAGTGGCGCGGGGGACACAGATACGCAGTATTTT
-,TRBV3-1/TRBV3-2,-,TRBJ2-7,CASSPSSGLYEQYF,TGTGCCAGCAGCCCATCGAGTGGGCTCTACGAGCAGTACTTC
-,TRBV27,-,TRBJ2-3,CASSLVARNTQYF,TGTGCCAGCAGTTTGGTGGCGCGGAATACGCAGTATTTT
-,TRBV10-3,-,TRBJ1-1,CAISDRRVNMNTEAFF,TGTGCCATCAGTGACCGCAGGGTAAACATGAACACTGAAGCTTTCTTT